This TCR beta chain was sequenced during a study of blood T cell repertoires in COVID-19. Study at large: The cDNA or gDNA used as material had been derived from T cells, B-cell-depleted T cells, or PBMCs.

CDR3 length: 16 amino acids. Per germline, CDR1 SGHVS and CDR2 FQNEAQ. V lost 0 bases and J lost 2; bases outside the gene matches: 3. Some clones are missing from TCRdb's copy, which holds only in-frame ones; the method was immunoSEQ multiplex PCR. The sample holds roughly 230,000 clones; approximately 90% are singletons and the top ten take 1.5% to 2%. Input material: peripheral blood. The V and J genes are TRBV7-8 and TRBJ2-3, with 9 positions matching TRBD2. The sequence came from a man in his 70s with acute or convalescent COVID-19. DNA of the CDR3: TGTGCCAGCAGCTTAGCAGTAGCGGGAGACACAGATACGCAGTATTTT. Residues: CASSLAVAGDTDTQYF.